Presented here are 3 T cell receptor beta chains from one specimen sequenced in a study of chemoradiotherapy in HPV16-positive cancers. Sequencing was performed with immunoSEQ multiplex PCR; in TCRdb, only in-frame clones are kept and a portion is missing. The table includes 15,000 to 20,000 clones, about four fifths detected once. This material was collected from a patient who underwent chemoradiotherapy. These receptors originate from a human donor with HPV-associated anogenital cancer.

The genes are TRBV11-1 and TRBJ2-7, with D unresolved. Germline CDR1 reads SGHAT; CDR2 reads FQDESV (reference sequence). There are 13 residues in the CDR3. V was clipped by 1 base and J by 5 bases, with 9 bases between them. CDR3 bases: TGTGCCAGCAGCTTAGACAGTTGGAACGAGCAGTACTTC. Its translation: CASSLDSWNEQYF.

This chain links TRBV7-3 with TRBJ2-1, with D perhaps matching TRBD1 or TRBD2 (5 bases each). The CDR3 spans 14 residues. Trimming took 1 base from V and 9 from J, leaving 13 bases between them. Germline V gene sequence: CDR1 SGHTA, CDR2 FQGTGA. The CDR3 DNA reads as TGTGCCAGCAGCTTAATGGGGTCTGGGGGTGAGCAGTTCTTC. Encoded protein: CASSLMGSGGEQFF.

J is TRBJ2-5 and V is TRBV5-4; 9 bases are shared with TRBD2. This CDR3 has 15 residues. Germline CDR1 reads SGHNT; CDR2 reads YYREEE (reference sequence). After removal of 5 bases from V and 2 bases from J, the junction contained 7 bases not matched to a gene. The CDR3 reads CASSRGGAGQETQYF. CDR3 nucleotide sequence: TGTGCCAGCAGTCGCGGGGGGGCCGGGCAAGAGACCCAGTACTTC.